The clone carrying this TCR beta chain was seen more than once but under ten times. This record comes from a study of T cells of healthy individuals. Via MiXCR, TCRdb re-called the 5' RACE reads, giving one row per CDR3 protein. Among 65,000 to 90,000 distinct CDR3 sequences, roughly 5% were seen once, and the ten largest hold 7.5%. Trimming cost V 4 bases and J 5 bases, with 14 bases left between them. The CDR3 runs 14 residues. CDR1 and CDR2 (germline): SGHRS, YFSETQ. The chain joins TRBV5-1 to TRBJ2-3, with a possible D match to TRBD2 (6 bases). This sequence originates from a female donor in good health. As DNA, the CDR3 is TGCGCCAGCAGCCCTGGGGGGTTTGGAGATACGCAGTATTTT. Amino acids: CASSPGGFGDTQYF.